These T cell receptor beta chains were read from a single sample in a study of T cell clonotyping in hematopoietic cell transplantation. Using immunoSEQ multiplex PCR, the repertoire was profiled, and TCRdb retains in-frame clones only, with some absent. The sample lists roughly 9,100 clones, 90% to 95% occurring once. The starting material was PBMCs, obtained 100 days after allogeneic stem cell transplant. The source of these receptors is a male patient in his fifties who had an allogeneic stem cell transplant from a related donor, so T cells may come from the graft donor. Some clones in this sample may be carry-over from other donors' samples. Each CDR3 is given with its conserved first and last residue. A D gene is named only where the DNA matches it firmly. Clone sizes are given selectively: once, few, many, or a class where the clone is expanded.

CDR3 DNA	CDR3 protein	CDR3 length	J gene	clone size	D gene	V gene
TGTGCCAGTGGAACAGGTTCCTGGCAGCCCCAGCATTTT	CASGTGSWQPQHF	13	TRBJ1-5	NA	NA	TRBV19
TGTGCCATCACGAGGGGACAGGGGGACTCTGGAAACACCATATATTTT	CAITRGQGDSGNTIYF	16	TRBJ1-3	NA	TRBD1	TRBV10-3
TGTGCCAGCAGCTTCGGGGGGGGTGTCCGGAACACTGAAGCTTTCTTT	CASSFGGGVRNTEAFF	16	TRBJ1-1	NA	NA	TRBV7-8
TGTGCCAGCAGCTTAGGAGCGGGAGATTACAATGAGCAGTTCTTC	CASSLGAGDYNEQFF	15	TRBJ2-1	NA	TRBD2	TRBV7-9
TGTGCCAGCAGCTCGGGACTAGCGGGCCGGAGGGAGACCCAGTACTTC	CASSSGLAGRRETQYF	16	TRBJ2-5	once	TRBD2	TRBV11-2
TGTGCCAGCAGTCTGGACAGGATGAATCAGCCCCAGCATTTT	CASSLDRMNQPQHF	14	TRBJ1-5	NA	TRBD1	TRBV28
TGCGCCAGCAGCCCCTTGACGGCGAGCACAGATACGCAGTATTTT	CASSPLTASTDTQYF	15	TRBJ2-3	NA	NA	TRBV5-1
TGTGCTAGTGGTGCAGGGGCAGCGTCTTACAATGAGCAGTTCTTC	CASGAGAASYNEQFF	15	TRBJ2-1	NA	NA	TRBV12-5
TGTGCTTTCCGCGACAGGGTAGCTGGCGAGCAGTACTTC	CAFRDRVAGEQYF	13	TRBJ2-7	NA	TRBD1	TRBV2
TGTGCCAGCAGCTTAGGGGGACTTAGGGGACTCAGCTCCTACAATGAGCAGTTCTTC	CASSLGGLRGLSSYNEQFF	19	TRBJ2-1	NA	NA	TRBV7-8
TGTGCCAGCAGTGTTTGCTACGAGCAGTACTTC	CASSVCYEQYF	11	TRBJ2-7	NA	NA	TRBV6-4
TGCGCCAGCAGCTTGGACAGGGAGAAGGACATTCAGTACTTC	CASSLDREKDIQYF	14	TRBJ2-4	NA	NA	TRBV5-1
TGTGCCAGTAGTAATCGCAGGGCCGACTATGGCTACACCTTC	CASSNRRADYGYTF	14	TRBJ1-2	NA	NA	TRBV19
TGCGCCAGCAGCCAACCACTCGGGACAGGGGCTCTTGGCTACACCTTC	CASSQPLGTGALGYTF	16	TRBJ1-2	NA	TRBD1	TRBV4-1
TGTGCCAGCTCACGGGGGGTCGGCTACGAGCAGTACTTC	CASSRGVGYEQYF	13	TRBJ2-7	NA	NA	TRBV18
TGTGCCAGCAGCGAAGGACCGGGAGCCCCGAACACCGGGGAGCTGTTTTTT	CASSEGPGAPNTGELFF	17	TRBJ2-2	few	NA	TRBV5-4
TGTGCCAGCAGCGTAGTAGGGACTAGCGGGACGAACACCGGGGAGCTGTTTTTT	CASSVVGTSGTNTGELFF	18	TRBJ2-2	NA	TRBD2	TRBV9
TGTGCCAGCAGTGAAGCGCTGGGGGGCGCAGGGCCCCAGCATTTT	CASSEALGGAGPQHF	15	TRBJ1-5	once	NA	TRBV2
TGTGCCAGCAGCGTAGCTGGCCAGGGGGCTCAAGAGACCCAGTACTTC	CASSVAGQGAQETQYF	16	TRBJ2-5	NA	TRBD1	TRBV9
TGTGCCAGCAGCTTGGGGACTGCCCTTCTGTTC	CASSLGTALLF	11	TRBJ2-7	NA	NA	TRBV5-4
TGTGCCAGCAGTCCCCCGGCTTTCGACGTCTTTGAGCAGTACTTC	CASSPPAFDVFEQYF	15	TRBJ2-7	NA	NA	TRBV28
TGTGCCAGCAGCTTAGTGACGCGCGAGCAGTACTTC	CASSLVTREQYF	12	TRBJ2-7	NA	NA	TRBV7-2
TGTGCCAGTAGTGCCGAGGGAATTAGCAATCAGCCCCAGCATTTT	CASSAEGISNQPQHF	15	TRBJ1-5	once	NA	TRBV19
TGTGCCAGCAGTCCCCGGGGGTCGTGGGGGGCAGATACGCAGTATTTT	CASSPRGSWGADTQYF	16	TRBJ2-3	NA	NA	TRBV6-6
TGTGCCAGCAGTTATCGACAGGGACGCAACGAGCAGTACTTC	CASSYRQGRNEQYF	14	TRBJ2-7	NA	TRBD1	TRBV5-5
TGTGCCAGCAGTTTTACCGACAGGTCCTACGAGCAGTACTTC	CASSFTDRSYEQYF	14	TRBJ2-7	NA	NA	TRBV13
TGTGCCAGCAGCGTTGGACTAGCGGGGGCCTACGAGCAGTACTTC	CASSVGLAGAYEQYF	15	TRBJ2-7	NA	TRBD2	TRBV9
TGTGCCACCAGGGTACCGGGAGATACGCAGTATTTT	CATRVPGDTQYF	12	TRBJ2-3	NA	NA	TRBV6-1
TGTGCCAGCCGGGACAGGGCATATAATTCACCCCTCCACTTT	CASRDRAYNSPLHF	14	TRBJ1-6	few	TRBD1	TRBV2
TGTGCCAGCAGTTTATGGCCGTCACCTACGCAGTATTTT	CASSLWPSPTQYF	13	TRBJ2-3	once	NA	TRBV27
TGTGCCAGTAGCAGCGGACAGGGTAGTGTGGGCCGTGGAACCGGGGAGCTGTTTTTT	CASSSGQGSVGRGTGELFF	19	TRBJ2-2	NA	TRBD1	TRBV19
TGTGCCAGCAGTCAGCGGGAGAACACTGAAGCTTTCTTT	CASSQRENTEAFF	13	TRBJ1-1	NA	NA	TRBV6-5
TGTGCCAGCAGCCAAGGCGGGGCGGGGACAGGGTCCGGGGACGAGTACTTC	CASSQGGAGTGSGDEYF	17	TRBJ2-7	NA	TRBD1	TRBV14
TGTGCCAGCAGCTTGGACAGGGGAAGTGAAAAACTGTTTTTT	CASSLDRGSEKLFF	14	TRBJ1-4	few	TRBD1	TRBV7-9
TGTGCCTATGATAGGGGCGTCAGCTCCTATAATTCACCCCTCCACTTT	CAYDRGVSSYNSPLHF	16	TRBJ1-6	NA	NA	TRBV30
TGCAGCGTTGCAGCCGGGGGGCTAGTTAACTATGGCTACACCTTC	CSVAAGGLVNYGYTF	15	TRBJ1-2	NA	NA	TRBV29-1
TGTGCGGGGGGGGACAGGGGTTCAACTAATGAAAAACTGTTTTTT	CAGGDRGSTNEKLFF	15	TRBJ1-4	NA	TRBD1	TRBV6-4
TGTGCCAGCAGTCCCCGGACAGGTTTCGATCGCTACACCTTC	CASSPRTGFDRYTF	14	TRBJ1-2	NA	TRBD1	TRBV27
TGTGCCAGCAGCAGGGACAGGGTTGGTCAAGAGACCCAGTACTTC	CASSRDRVGQETQYF	15	TRBJ2-5	NA	TRBD1	TRBV28
TGTGCCAGCAGCATTGGCCGGGACCGGTGGCACGAGCAGTACTTC	CASSIGRDRWHEQYF	15	TRBJ2-7	NA	NA	TRBV7-2
TGCGCCAGCAGCTTGGACAGTGACACAGATACGCAGTATTTT	CASSLDSDTDTQYF	14	TRBJ2-3	NA	NA	TRBV5-1
TGTGCCAGCAGTCTATCACCGGGTCTTGGGAGCTTGGACGGGGAGCTGTTTTTT	CASSLSPGLGSLDGELFF	18	TRBJ2-2	NA	NA	TRBV28
TGCGCCAGCAGCGAGGGACAGTCCCTTGGGAACACCATATATTTT	CASSEGQSLGNTIYF	15	TRBJ1-3	NA	TRBD1	TRBV5-1
TGCGCCAGCAGCCAAGCGAGTGGGCCCCCAGATACGCAGTATTTT	CASSQASGPPDTQYF	15	TRBJ2-3	NA	NA	TRBV4-3
TGTGCCAGCAGTAGGGACGTTTACAATGAGCAGTTCTTC	CASSRDVYNEQFF	13	TRBJ2-1	NA	NA	TRBV28
TGTGCCAGCAGCCAAGATGCTCAGGGGGCTCTGAACACTGAAGCTTTCTTT	CASSQDAQGALNTEAFF	17	TRBJ1-1	NA	TRBD1	TRBV4-2
TGTGCCAGCAGCTTAGGGGGGACTAGCGGAAGCACAGATACGCAGTATTTT	CASSLGGTSGSTDTQYF	17	TRBJ2-3	NA	TRBD2	TRBV7-9
TGTGCCAGCAGGGAACAGGGCCTAGGGGGAAACACCATATATTTT	CASREQGLGGNTIYF	15	TRBJ1-3	NA	NA	TRBV28
TGTGCCAGCAGTCCTCGTCCCGGGACAGGGGAGAGCTCACCCCTCCACTTT	CASSPRPGTGESSPLHF	17	TRBJ1-6	NA	TRBD1	TRBV25-1
TGTGCCAGCAGCTTAGCCAGGGACGATCAGCCCCAGCATTTT	CASSLARDDQPQHF	14	TRBJ1-5	NA	NA	TRBV7-9
TGTGCCAGCAGCTTGGATGACGGGGGGAGGGGTTTGCGGAATGAGCAGTTCTTC	CASSLDDGGRGLRNEQFF	18	TRBJ2-1	few	TRBD2	TRBV5-4
TGCGCCAGCAGCTTGGAAAGTAGCGGGAGGCCAGGAGATACGCAGTATTTT	CASSLESSGRPGDTQYF	17	TRBJ2-3	NA	TRBD2	TRBV5-1
TGTGCCAGCACCATAGACAGCTCCTACGAGCAGTACTTC	CASTIDSSYEQYF	13	TRBJ2-7	NA	NA	TRBV7-9
TGCAGCGTTGACACTACCAAAAACATTCAGTACTTC	CSVDTTKNIQYF	12	TRBJ2-4	NA	NA	TRBV29-1
TGTGCCAGCAGCTTAGCGGGGCCCACAGATACGCAGTATTTT	CASSLAGPTDTQYF	14	TRBJ2-3	NA	TRBD2	TRBV5-6
TGTGCCAGCAGCCAAGCGGGTGGACAGTCCTATAATTCACCCCTCCACTTT	CASSQAGGQSYNSPLHF	17	TRBJ1-6	NA	NA	TRBV14
TGTGCCAGCAGGCCCTCTTCAGGGCATGGTTCACCCCTCCACTTT	CASRPSSGHGSPLHF	15	TRBJ1-6	NA	NA	TRBV27
TGTGCCAGCAGCGCGGCGATGAACACTGAAGCTTTCTTT	CASSAAMNTEAFF	13	TRBJ1-1	NA	NA	TRBV9
TGCGCCAGCAGCCAAGATCGGCAGGGGTTAGGCGAGCAGTACTTC	CASSQDRQGLGEQYF	15	TRBJ2-7	NA	NA	TRBV4-1